The 24 T cell receptor beta chains below were found in one sample sequenced in a study of beta chain features in type 1 diabetes. Their specific antigens are unknown. Findings and limits, study-wide: Type 1 diabetes patients showed a moderate but significant shortening of TCRB CDR3s in all four CD4+ subsets.

TCRB transcripts that were expressed got sequenced, as all of the isolated RNA had been reverse transcribed. Using immunoSEQ multiplex PCR, the repertoire was profiled, and TCRdb retains in-frame clones only, with some absent. This sample has about 150,000 clones, with less than 9.5% found just once. The sample was central memory CD4+ T cells from blood. The receptors come from a woman in her thirties or forties with type 1 diabetes.

This clone was recorded at least ten times. This rearrangement joins TRBV27 to TRBJ2-7, with TRBD2 as a possible D gene (6 bases). The germline V and J ends were trimmed by 2 bases and 7 bases, with 15 bases remaining between them. Germline V gene data show CDR1 as MNHEY and CDR2 as SMNVEV (reference sequence). CDR3 size: 14 residues. This CDR3 reads CASSLQVGTPEQYF. CDR3 DNA: TGTGCCAGCAGTTTACAAGTCGGGACTCCTGAGCAGTACTTC.

The chain is built from TRBV18 and TRBJ1-2; D unclear. From germline, CDR1 is KGHSH and CDR2 LQKENI. This CDR3 has 14 residues. Trimming pared 6 bases from V and 0 bases from J, leaving 11 bases between. For the CDR3, the DNA is TGTGCCAGCTCGTCTGGACTAGCTAACTATGGCTACACCTTC. This gives the protein CASSSGLANYGYTF.

In its sample, this clone was seen a few times. The chain has TRBV28 and TRBJ2-7; D remains ambiguous. This CDR3 comprises 11 residues. Trimming cost V 5 bases and J 7 bases, with 9 bases left between them. Germline CDR1 MDHEN, CDR2 SYDVKM. The CDR3 DNA reads as TGTGCCAGCAGTCTCAGGTGGGAGCAGTACTTC. As protein: CASSLRWEQYF.

This clone was recorded many times. The same CDR3 arises from other DNA sequences in this sample as well. This sequence joins TRBV10-3 and TRBJ2-1; D possibly corresponds to TRBD2 (5 bases). Germline V gene sequence: CDR1 ENHRY, CDR2 SYGVKD. V was clipped by 3 bases and J by 0 bases, with 6 bases between them. CDR3 length equals 14 residues. In DNA, the CDR3 is TGTGCCATCAGTGATGGGAGCTCCTACAATGAGCAGTTCTTC. Protein product: CAISDGSSYNEQFF.

There are a few counts of this clone. The rearrangement uses TRBV7-9 and TRBJ2-2, with TRBD1 matching over 10 bases. The germline CDR1 and CDR2 sequences are SEHNR and FQNEAQ (reference sequence). The V and J ends lost 4 bases and 6 bases, in that order; junction bases with no gene match: 8. The CDR3 is made up of 16 amino acids. The chain's CDR3 is CASSSAGTGASGELFF. CDR3 DNA sequence: TGTGCCAGCAGCTCCGCCGGGACAGGGGCCTCCGGGGAGCTGTTTTTT.

Only a few counts were recorded for this clone. The J gene is TRBJ2-5, the V gene TRBV5-1; D is unresolved. CDR1 SGHRS and CDR2 YFSETQ come from the germline V gene. This CDR3 region has 12 residues. V lost 4 bases and J 3 bases, leaving 7 bases between the germline ends. The CDR3 reads CASSALKETQYF. CDR3 nucleotides: TGCGCCAGCAGCGCTCTAAAAGAGACCCAGTACTTC. The variable domain in full, completed from reference TRBV5-1 and TRBJ2-5, reads KAGVTQTPRYLIKTRGQQVTLSCSPISGHRSVSWYQQTPGQGLQFLFEYFSETQRNKGNFPGRFSGRQFSNSRSEMNVSTLELGDSALYLCASSALKETQYFGPGTRLLVL.

This clone was counted only a few times. The chain uses TRBV2 and TRBJ2-7; 13 bases align to TRBD2. Germline V gives CDR1 SNHLY, CDR2 FYNNEI. Trimming at V came to 5 bases and at J to 2 bases, leaving 3 bases not matched to a gene. The CDR3 totals 15 residues. The CDR3 DNA sequence: TGTGCCAGCAGTCCCGGGACTAGCGGGACCTACGAGCAGTACTTC. It translates to CASSPGTSGTYEQYF. Drawing the rest from reference TRBV2 and TRBJ2-7, the complete variable domain is EPEVTQTPSHQVTQMGQEVILRCVPISNHLYFYWYRQILGQKVEFLVSFYNNEISEKSEIFDDQFSVERPDGSNFTLKIRSTKLEDSAMYFCASSPGTSGTYEQYFGPGTRLTVT.

V is TRBV5-5 and J is TRBJ2-2; weak D call: TRBD1 (6 bases). This CDR3 is built from 15 residues. V was shortened by 0 bases and J by 3 bases, with 9 bases between the two germline ends. CDR1 SGHKS and CDR2 YYEKEE come from the germline V gene (reference sequence). The CDR3 protein is CASSLEQGHTGELFF. Here the CDR3 DNA reads TGTGCCAGCAGCTTGGAACAGGGCCACACCGGGGAGCTGTTTTTT.

This clone was detected only a few times. The chain is built from TRBV28 and TRBJ1-5; 7 nucleotides match TRBD1. CDR1 MDHEN and CDR2 SYDVKM come from the germline V gene. The CDR3 runs 15 residues. The ends lost 2 bases at V and 7 bases at J; junction bases unmatched: 8. CDR3 in DNA: TGTGCCAGCAGTTTAGAGCGTAGGGGGCTGCAGCCCCAGCATTTT. Protein product: CASSLERRGLQPQHF.

The chain has TRBV6-6 and TRBJ1-1; D not resolved. From germline, CDR1 is MNHNY and CDR2 SVGAGI (reference sequence). The CDR3 totals 13 residues. The ends were cut back, 5 bases at V and 0 bases at J, with 7 bases in the middle. In DNA, the CDR3 is TGTGCCAGCAGTCTGAACATGAACACTGAAGCTTTCTTT. It specifies CASSLNMNTEAFF.

Many counts were recorded for this clone. This chain connects TRBV4-1 to TRBJ2-7, with TRBD1 identical over 7 bases. With V trimmed by 1 base and J by 5 bases, 8 bases remained unmatched. The CDR3 consists of 15 residues. The V gene's germline CDR1 is MGHRA and CDR2 YSYEKL. The CDR3: CASSQGTGTVNEQYF. The CDR3 coding sequence is TGCGCCAGCAGCCAAGGAACCGGGACAGTCAACGAGCAGTACTTC.

The rearrangement joins TRBV11-2 to TRBJ2-7; TRBD1 is a possible D gene (6 bases). Per germline, CDR1 SGHAT and CDR2 FQNNGV. This CDR3 has 15 amino acids. Trimming took 1 base from V and 4 from J, leaving 14 bases between them. The chain's CDR3 is CASSLVLGQQYEQYF. The DNA of the CDR3 is TGTGCCAGCAGCTTAGTATTGGGACAACAATACGAGCAGTACTTC.

Only a few counts were recorded for this clone. The rearrangement uses TRBV9 and TRBJ1-5; D is undetermined. The CDR3 loop spans 14 amino acids. V was clipped by 0 bases and J by 7 bases, with 11 bases between them. The germline V gene encodes CDR1 SGDLS and CDR2 YYNGEE. CDR3 nucleotides: TGTGCCAGCAGCGTAGGGTTTAGCCAGCAGCCCCAGCATTTT. Amino acids: CASSVGFSQQPQHF.

This clone was seen many times. The CDR3 coding sequence is TGTGCCAGCAGCCGGGACAGGGGATACGAGCAGTACTTC. Translating gives CASSRDRGYEQYF. This sequence joins TRBV6-5 and TRBJ2-7; 10 positions match TRBD1. The ends lost 6 bases at V and 4 bases at J; junction bases unmatched: 3. CDR1 MNHEY and CDR2 SVGAGI come from the germline V gene. This CDR3 region has 13 residues.

V is TRBV28 and J is TRBJ2-7; 7 bases map to TRBD1. CDR1 and CDR2 (germline): MDHEN, SYDVKM. The trim removed 5 bases at V and 6 bases at J, leaving 13 bases unmatched. The CDR3 is made up of 15 amino acids. CDR3 bases: TGTGCCAGCAGTCCCCCAACTGACAGGGCAGGCGAGCAGTACTTC. Translating gives CASSPPTDRAGEQYF. The whole variable domain, remainder taken from reference TRBV28 and TRBJ2-7, is DVKVTQSSRYLVKRTGEKVFLECVQDMDHENMFWYRQDPGLGLRLIYFSYDVKMKEKGDIPEGYSVSREKKERFSLILESASTNQTSMYLCASSPPTDRAGEQYFGPGTRLTVT.

V is TRBV5-1 and J is TRBJ2-5; the D gene is possibly TRBD2 (7 bases). CDR1 and CDR2 (germline): SGHRS, YFSETQ. Between the trimmed V and J ends, which lost 4 bases and 4 bases, there was a span of 14 bases. The CDR3 consists of 14 residues. The CDR3 protein is CASSMRGGRETQYF. In nucleotides, the CDR3 is TGCGCCAGCAGCATGAGGGGGGGGCGAGAGACCCAGTACTTC.

The sample holds a few counts of this clone. The chain has TRBV10-3 and TRBJ2-5; D may be TRBD1 (5 bases). Trimming pared 4 bases from V and 5 bases from J, leaving 11 bases between. The CDR3 is 13 residues long. From germline, CDR1 is ENHRY and CDR2 SYGVKD. The chain's CDR3 is CAISVRGAETQYF. The DNA of the CDR3 is TGTGCCATCAGTGTAAGGGGCGCGGAGACCCAGTACTTC.

This sequence joins TRBV9 and TRBJ2-1; 9 bases map to TRBD2. The CDR3 spans 16 residues. Trimming removed 0 bases from V and 7 bases from J; junction bases left unmatched: 8. Germline V gene data show CDR1 as SGDLS and CDR2 as YYNGEE. CDR3 loop: CASSVAGGRAENEQFF. As DNA, the CDR3 is TGTGCCAGCAGCGTAGCTGGCGGGAGGGCCGAGAATGAGCAGTTCTTC.

The chain has TRBV5-6 and TRBJ2-7; D remains ambiguous. V was trimmed by 3 bases and J by 3 bases, leaving 13 bases between them. The CDR3 is 14 amino acids. Germline assignment: CDR1 SGHDT and CDR2 YYEEEE. The CDR3 loop is CASSSYQRDYEQYF. DNA for the CDR3: TGTGCCAGCAGCTCCTATCAGCGTGACTACGAGCAGTACTTC.

There are a few counts of this clone. This sequence joins TRBV28 and TRBJ1-5; D perhaps matches TRBD1 (6 bases). Germline lookup yields CDR1 MDHEN and CDR2 SYDVKM. The length of the CDR3 is 18 residues. V dropped 1 base and J dropped 1 base, with 17 bases sitting between them. The CDR3 loop reads CASSLSPGVRGSNQPQHF. Written as DNA, the CDR3 is TGTGCCAGCAGTTTATCGCCAGGGGTAAGAGGGAGCAATCAGCCCCAGCATTTT.

The rearrangement links TRBV9 to TRBJ2-5; maybe TRBD2 (6 bases). Germline CDR1 SGDLS, CDR2 YYNGEE. The CDR3 is 16 amino acids. The germline V and J ends were trimmed by 4 bases and 5 bases, with 21 bases remaining between them. The CDR3 nucleotides read TGTGCCAGCAGCTCCGGAGAGGGGCAGGCGGGGGAGACCCAGTACTTC. This sequence encodes CASSSGEGQAGETQYF.

The CDR3 here is CASSEGGIVGRTDTQYF. The CDR3 DNA reads as TGTGCCAGCAGCGAGGGAGGGATCGTCGGTAGGACAGATACGCAGTATTTT. The chain combines TRBV9 with TRBJ2-3; 7 bases fit TRBD2. Per the germline V gene, CDR1 is SGDLS and CDR2 is YYNGEE. Germline trimming cut 3 bases from V and 3 bases from J; bases unmatched to any gene: 13. The CDR3 covers 17 residues. The variable domain in full, with the rest retrieved from reference TRBV9 and TRBJ2-3, is DSGVTQTPKHLITATGQRVTLRCSPRSGDLSVYWYQQSLDQGLQFLIQYYNGEERAKGNILERFSAQQFPDLHSELNLSSLELGDSALYFCASSEGGIVGRTDTQYFGPGTRLTVL.

The rearrangement links TRBV7-6 to TRBJ2-3, with TRBD1 matching over 7 bases. After removal of 5 bases from V and 0 bases from J, the junction contained 8 bases not matched to a gene. The CDR3 length is 16 residues. Germline V CDR1 and CDR2: SGHVS, FNYEAQ. CDR3: CASSPRPGQSTDTQYF. The DNA of the CDR3 is TGTGCCAGCAGCCCAAGACCGGGACAGAGCACAGATACGCAGTATTTT. Full variable domain (outside the CDR3, taken from reference TRBV7-6 and TRBJ2-3): GAGVSQSPRYKVTKRGQDVALRCDPISGHVSLYWYRQALGQGPEFLTYFNYEAQQDKSGLPNDRFSAERPEGSISTLTIQRTEQRDSAMYRCASSPRPGQSTDTQYFGPGTRLTVL.

This clone has more than one count but fewer than ten. The V and J genes are TRBV27 and TRBJ2-3, with 9 positions matching TRBD1. With V trimmed by 6 bases and J by 5 bases, 6 bases remained unmatched. This CDR3 has 14 amino acids. Germline V lookup: CDR1 MNHEY, CDR2 SMNVEV (reference sequence). This CDR3 reads CASSLQGAEDTQYF. CDR3 nucleotides: TGTGCCAGCAGCCTACAGGGGGCTGAAGATACGCAGTATTTT.